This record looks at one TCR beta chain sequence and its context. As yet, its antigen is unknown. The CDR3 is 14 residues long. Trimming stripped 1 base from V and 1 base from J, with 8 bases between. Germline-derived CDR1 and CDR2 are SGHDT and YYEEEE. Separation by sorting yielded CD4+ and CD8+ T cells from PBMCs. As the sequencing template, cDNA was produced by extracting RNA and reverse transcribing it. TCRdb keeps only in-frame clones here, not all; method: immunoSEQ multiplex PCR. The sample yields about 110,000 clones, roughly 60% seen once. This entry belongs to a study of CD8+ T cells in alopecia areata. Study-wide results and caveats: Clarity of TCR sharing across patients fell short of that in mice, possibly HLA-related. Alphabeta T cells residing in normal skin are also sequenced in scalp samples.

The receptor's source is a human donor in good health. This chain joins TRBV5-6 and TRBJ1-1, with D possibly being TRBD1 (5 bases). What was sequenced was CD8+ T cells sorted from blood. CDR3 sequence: CASSLRGRNTEAFF. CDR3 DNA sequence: TGTGCCAGCAGCTTGCGGGGACGGAACACTGAAGCTTTCTTT.